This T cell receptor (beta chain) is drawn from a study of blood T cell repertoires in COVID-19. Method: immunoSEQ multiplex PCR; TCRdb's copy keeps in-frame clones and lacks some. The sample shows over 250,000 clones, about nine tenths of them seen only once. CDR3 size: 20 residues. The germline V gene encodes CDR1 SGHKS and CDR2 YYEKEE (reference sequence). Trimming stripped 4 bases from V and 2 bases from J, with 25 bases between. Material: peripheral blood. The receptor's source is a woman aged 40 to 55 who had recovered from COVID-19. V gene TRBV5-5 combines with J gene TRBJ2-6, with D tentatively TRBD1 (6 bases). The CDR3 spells CASSPRSRGMGVAGANVLTF. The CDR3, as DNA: TGTGCCAGCAGCCCGCGGTCCAGGGGAATGGGCGTCGCTGGGGCCAACGTCCTGACTTTC.